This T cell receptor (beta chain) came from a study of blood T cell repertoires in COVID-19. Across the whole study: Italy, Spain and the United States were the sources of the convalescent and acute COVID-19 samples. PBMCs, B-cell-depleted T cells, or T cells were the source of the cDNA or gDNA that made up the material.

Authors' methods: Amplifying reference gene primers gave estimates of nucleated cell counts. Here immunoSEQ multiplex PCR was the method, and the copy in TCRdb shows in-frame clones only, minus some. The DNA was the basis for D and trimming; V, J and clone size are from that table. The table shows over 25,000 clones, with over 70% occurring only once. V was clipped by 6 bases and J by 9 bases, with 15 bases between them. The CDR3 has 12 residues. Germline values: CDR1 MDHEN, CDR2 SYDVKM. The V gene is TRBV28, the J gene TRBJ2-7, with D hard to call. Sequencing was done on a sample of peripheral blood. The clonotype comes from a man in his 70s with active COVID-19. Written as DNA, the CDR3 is TGTGCCAGCAGCGCCAGGCCGTCCGGGCAGTACTTC. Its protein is CASSARPSGQYF.